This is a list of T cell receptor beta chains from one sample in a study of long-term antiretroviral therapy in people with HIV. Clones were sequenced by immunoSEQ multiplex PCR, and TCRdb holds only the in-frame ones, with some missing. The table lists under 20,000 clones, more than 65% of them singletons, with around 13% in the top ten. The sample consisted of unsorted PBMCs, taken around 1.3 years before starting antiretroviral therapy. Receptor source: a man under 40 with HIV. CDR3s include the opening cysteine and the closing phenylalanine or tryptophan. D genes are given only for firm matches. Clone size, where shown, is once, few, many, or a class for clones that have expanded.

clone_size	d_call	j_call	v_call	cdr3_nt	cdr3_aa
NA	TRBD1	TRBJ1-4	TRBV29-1	TGCAGCGGTGGACAGGGAATTAATGAAAAACTGTTTTTT	CSGGQGINEKLFF
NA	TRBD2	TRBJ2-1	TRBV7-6	TGTGCCAGCAGCTTAGGACTAGCGATAAGCAATGAGCAGTTCTTC	CASSLGLAISNEQFF
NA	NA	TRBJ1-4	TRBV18	TGTGCCAGCTCACCCCGGACTAGTAGGGATGAAAAACTGTTTTTT	CASSPRTSRDEKLFF
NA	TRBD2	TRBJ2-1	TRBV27	TGTGCCAGCAGTCCAAGGACTAGCGGGAGAAATGAGCAGTTCTTC	CASSPRTSGRNEQFF
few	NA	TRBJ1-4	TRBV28	TGTGCCAGCAGTTTAACAGGGTTGGGTAATGAAAAACTGTTTTTT	CASSLTGLGNEKLFF
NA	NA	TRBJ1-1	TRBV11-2	TGTGCCAGCAGCTTAGAGACGGGAGGGAACACTGAAGCTTTCTTT	CASSLETGGNTEAFF
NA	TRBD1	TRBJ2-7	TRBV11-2	TGTGCCAGCAGCAAAGGGACAGGGATCTACGAGCAGTACTTC	CASSKGTGIYEQYF
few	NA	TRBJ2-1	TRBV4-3	TGCGCCAGCACACCGGGACTCCTCTACAATGAGCAGTTCTTC	CASTPGLLYNEQFF
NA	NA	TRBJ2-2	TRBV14	TGTGCCAGCAGTCCCACCCGAAAGGGGAGCACCGGGGAGCTGTTTTTT	CASSPTRKGSTGELFF
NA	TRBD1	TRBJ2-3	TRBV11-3	TGTGCCAGCAGCTTGGGGGACAGGGCTAGCACAGATACGCAGTATTTT	CASSLGDRASTDTQYF
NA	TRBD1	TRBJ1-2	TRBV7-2	TGTGCCAGCAGCTTATGGGGGACAGGACAGAACTATGGCTACACCTTC	CASSLWGTGQNYGYTF
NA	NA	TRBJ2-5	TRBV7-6	TGTGCCAGCAGCTTATGGGTAGAAGAGACCCAGTACTTC	CASSLWVEETQYF
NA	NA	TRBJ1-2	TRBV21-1	TGTGCCAGCAGCAGGGCGAGACAGGGCTATGGCTACACCTTC	CASSRARQGYGYTF
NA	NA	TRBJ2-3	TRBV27	TGTGCCAGCGGGAATAGCGGATCGGGTCAGTATTTT	CASGNSGSGQYF
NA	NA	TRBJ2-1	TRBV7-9	TGTGCCAGCAGTCCAGGGGTCAGCTCCTACAATGAGCAGTTCTTC	CASSPGVSSYNEQFF
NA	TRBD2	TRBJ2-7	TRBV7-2	TGTGCCAGCAGCATTGAGCGGGGGGCCTACGAGCAGTACTTC	CASSIERGAYEQYF
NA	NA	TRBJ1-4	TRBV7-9	TGTGCCAGCAGCCCGTACATCGGGGGAACTAATGAAAAACTGTTTTTT	CASSPYIGGTNEKLFF
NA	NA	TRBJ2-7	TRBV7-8	TGTGCCAGCAGCTTAGCGGGGGGGCTGTACGAGCAGTACTTC	CASSLAGGLYEQYF
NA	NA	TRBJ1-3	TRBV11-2	TGTGCCAGCAGCTTATCGTCAGCTGGAAACACCATATATTTT	CASSLSSAGNTIYF
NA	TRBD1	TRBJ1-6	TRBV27	TGTGCCAGCAGTCCATTCGGGACAGGGAATAATTCACCCCTCCACTTT	CASSPFGTGNNSPLHF
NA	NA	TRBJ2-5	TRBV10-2	TGCGCCAGCAAGGCAGGGGAAGAGACCCAGTACTTC	CASKAGEETQYF
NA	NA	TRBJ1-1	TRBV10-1	TGCGCCAGCAGTGAACCGGACATCGGGGAAGCTTTCTTT	CASSEPDIGEAFF
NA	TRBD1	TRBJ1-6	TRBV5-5	TGTGCCAGCAGCTATAATGACGGGACAGTGGGAAATAATTCACCCCTCCACTTT	CASSYNDGTVGNNSPLHF
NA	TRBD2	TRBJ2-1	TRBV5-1	TGCGCCAGCAGCCACACGACTAGCTCCAGGGATGAGCAGTTCTTC	CASSHTTSSRDEQFF
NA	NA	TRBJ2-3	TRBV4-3	TGCGCCAGCAGCCAAGACGGCAGGGGAGCCGATACGCAGTATTTT	CASSQDGRGADTQYF
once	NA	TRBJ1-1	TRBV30	TGTGCCTGGGAGACCCGCAGGGATTGGATCGCTGAAGCTTTCTTT	CAWETRRDWIAEAFF
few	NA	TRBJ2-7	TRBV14	TGTGCCAGCAGCCGGACCCGGGAAAACGAGCAGTACTTC	CASSRTRENEQYF
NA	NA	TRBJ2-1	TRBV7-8	TGTGCCAGCAGCTTAGGTGCGCCTCGGGAAGGATTCTACAATGAGCAGTTCTTC	CASSLGAPREGFYNEQFF
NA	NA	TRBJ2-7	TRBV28	TGTGCCAGCCTCGGGGCCCTCTCCTACGAGCAGTACTTC	CASLGALSYEQYF
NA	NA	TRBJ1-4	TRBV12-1	NA	CASSFGKGSANEKLFF
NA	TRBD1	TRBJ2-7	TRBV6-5	TGTGCCAGCAGTTACTCACTTACAGGGGAAAGGAAGTACTTC	CASSYSLTGERKYF
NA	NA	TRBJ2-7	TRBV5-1	TGCGCCAGCAGCTTGGGGGTGGACCTCGAGCAGTACTTC	CASSLGVDLEQYF
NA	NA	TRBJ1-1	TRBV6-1	TGTGCCAGCACCCCCCAGGGCCCTCAGGCTTTCTTT	CASTPQGPQAFF
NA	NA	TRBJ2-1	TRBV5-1	TGCGCCAGCAGCTACGGGACGACCAATGAGCAGTTCTTC	CASSYGTTNEQFF
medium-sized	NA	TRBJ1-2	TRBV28	TGTGCCAGCAGTTTGGGGGCGGGCGGCTACACCTTC	CASSLGAGGYTF
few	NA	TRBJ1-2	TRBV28	TGTGCCAGCAGTTCAGGCGGACAGCGGTTTTATGGCTACACCTTC	CASSSGGQRFYGYTF
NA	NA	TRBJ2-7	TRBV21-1	TGTGCCAGCAGCAAAGGTCGTAGGGGGGAATCCACTTACGAGCAGTACTTC	CASSKGRRGESTYEQYF
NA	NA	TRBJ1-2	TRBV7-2	TGTGCCAGCAGCCCTCCCATGACGGAAGTGGGCTACACCTTC	CASSPPMTEVGYTF
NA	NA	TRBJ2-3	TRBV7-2	TGTGCCAGCAGCCGTCGAATGAGCACAGATACGCAGTATTTT	CASSRRMSTDTQYF
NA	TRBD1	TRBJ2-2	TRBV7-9	TGTGCCAGCAGCTCCCAGGGGGATGGGGCCGGGGAGCTGTTTTTT	CASSSQGDGAGELFF
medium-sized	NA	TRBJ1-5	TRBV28	TGTGCCAGCAGTTCATCGATGGGGGGTTATAGCAATCAGCCCCAGCATTTT	CASSSSMGGYSNQPQHF
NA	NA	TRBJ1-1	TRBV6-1	TGTGCCAGCAGTCCCCCGTATACGAACACTGAAGCTTTCTTT	CASSPPYTNTEAFF
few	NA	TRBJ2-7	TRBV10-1	TGCGCCAGCAGTGACGGTGGGAACCTGTTCGAGCAGTACTTC	CASSDGGNLFEQYF
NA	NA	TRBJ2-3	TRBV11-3	TGTGCCAGCAGCTTAGGCCCAAATACGCAGTATTTT	CASSLGPNTQYF
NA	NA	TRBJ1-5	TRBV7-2	TGTGCCAGCAGCTTAGGGAGGGGGCAGCCCCAGCATTTT	CASSLGRGQPQHF
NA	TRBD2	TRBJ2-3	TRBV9	TGTGCCAGCAGCGGACTAGCGGGGGACACGAGGGATACGCAGTATTTT	CASSGLAGDTRDTQYF
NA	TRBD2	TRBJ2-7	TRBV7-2	TGTGCCAGCAGCCTCCTAGCGGGAGTCGGTAACGAGCAGTACTTC	CASSLLAGVGNEQYF
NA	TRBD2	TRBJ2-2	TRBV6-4	TGTGCCAGCAGAATTAGCGGGTTTGGTACCGGGGAGCTGTTTTTT	CASRISGFGTGELFF